The sequence of this TCR beta chain was determined in a study of CD8 T cells in Susac syndrome. When the RNA was reverse transcribed, random hexamers were used with an input of 0.5 to 1 ug. Amplification of TCR beta CDR3 by immunoSEQ multiplex PCR spanned 54 Vbeta and 13 Jbeta. TCRdb re-called the immunoSEQ multiplex PCR reads with MiXCR, one entry per CDR3 protein. This sample has around 190,000 distinct CDR3 sequences, with 85% to 95% found just once. TCR beta was sequenced from blood CD8+ and CD4+ T cells. The multiple sclerosis controls consisted of treatment-naive patients with relapsing-remitting disease, either stable or active. Negative isolation was used for CD8+ and CD4+ T cells, and FACS enrichment was applied to TEMRA cells. The CDR3 totals 14 residues. The germline V gene encodes CDR1 LNHNV and CDR2 YYDKDF (reference sequence). The V end lost 6 bases, the J end lost 6 bases, and 14 bases lay between the germline ends.

The source material was CD8+ T cells from PBMCs. V usage is TRBV15 and J usage is TRBJ2-2, with D possibly TRBD1 on 7 matching bases. The source of this sequence is a human donor with multiple sclerosis. The CDR3 DNA reads as TGTGCCACCAGGGCCCCAGGGGGGTCCGGGGAGCTGTTTTTT. It yields the protein CATRAPGGSGELFF.